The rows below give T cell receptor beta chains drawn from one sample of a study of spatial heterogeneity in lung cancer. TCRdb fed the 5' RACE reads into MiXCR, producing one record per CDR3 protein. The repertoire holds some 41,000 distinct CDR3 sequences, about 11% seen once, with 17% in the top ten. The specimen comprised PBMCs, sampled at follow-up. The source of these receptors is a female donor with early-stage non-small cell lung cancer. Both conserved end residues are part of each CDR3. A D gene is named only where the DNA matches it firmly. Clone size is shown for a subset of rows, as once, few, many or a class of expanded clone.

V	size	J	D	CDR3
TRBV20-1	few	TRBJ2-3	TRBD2	CSASVPSGGRDTQYF
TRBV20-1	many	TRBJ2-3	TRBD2	CSARDRASGLASTGDTQYF
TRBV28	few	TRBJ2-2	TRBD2	CASNLAGEGELFF
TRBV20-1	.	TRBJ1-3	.	CSALGAGWNTIYF
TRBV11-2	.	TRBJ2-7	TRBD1	CASSLSTSGTGGSEQYF
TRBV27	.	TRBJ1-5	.	CASSLRGASQPQHF
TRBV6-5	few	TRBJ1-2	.	CASSRANYGYTF
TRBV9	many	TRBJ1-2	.	CASSSQTGHGYTF
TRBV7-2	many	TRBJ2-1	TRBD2	CASSLYTLAGVQFF
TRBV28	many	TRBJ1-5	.	CASISGKEPQHF
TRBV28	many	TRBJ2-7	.	CASSFGLRGSYEQYF
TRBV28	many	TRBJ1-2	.	CASSGTTYGLTTYGYTF
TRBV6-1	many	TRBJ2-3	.	CASSGGPSGTQYF
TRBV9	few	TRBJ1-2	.	CASSPAILLGYTF
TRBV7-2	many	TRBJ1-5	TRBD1	CASSVQQGAGNQPQHF
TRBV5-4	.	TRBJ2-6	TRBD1	CASSSPGQAAGANVLTF
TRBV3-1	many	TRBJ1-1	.	CASSQDGFNTEAFF
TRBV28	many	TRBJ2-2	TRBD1	CASSMGQYTGELFF
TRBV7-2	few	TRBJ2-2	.	CASSPQGSDVNTGELFF
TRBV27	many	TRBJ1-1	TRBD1	CASSLRGGNTEAFF
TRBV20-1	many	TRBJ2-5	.	CSARRWDAWNKETQYF
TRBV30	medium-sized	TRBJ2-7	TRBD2	CAWSAGGAAYEQYF
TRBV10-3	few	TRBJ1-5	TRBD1	CAITGQEGQPQHF
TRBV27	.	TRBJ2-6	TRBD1	CASSFYPPRQGYSGANVLTF
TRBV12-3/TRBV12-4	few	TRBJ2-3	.	CASSLNRRSRDTQYF